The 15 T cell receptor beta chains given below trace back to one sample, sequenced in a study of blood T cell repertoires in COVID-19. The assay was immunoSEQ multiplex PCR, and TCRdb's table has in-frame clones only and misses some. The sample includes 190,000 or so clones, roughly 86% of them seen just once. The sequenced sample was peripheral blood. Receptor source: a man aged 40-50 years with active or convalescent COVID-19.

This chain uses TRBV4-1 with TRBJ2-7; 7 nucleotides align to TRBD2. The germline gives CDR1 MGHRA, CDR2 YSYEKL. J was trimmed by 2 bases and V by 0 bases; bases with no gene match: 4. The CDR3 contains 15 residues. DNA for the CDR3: TGCGCCAGCAGCCAAGATAGACGGGGGGCCTACGAGCAGTACTTC. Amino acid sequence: CASSQDRRGAYEQYF.

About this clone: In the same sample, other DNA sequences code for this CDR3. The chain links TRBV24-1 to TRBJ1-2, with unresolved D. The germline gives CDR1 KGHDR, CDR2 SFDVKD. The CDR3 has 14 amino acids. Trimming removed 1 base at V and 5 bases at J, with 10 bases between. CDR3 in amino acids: CATSDFPGSYGYTF. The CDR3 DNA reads TGTGCCACCAGTGATTTCCCTGGCAGTTATGGCTACACCTTC.

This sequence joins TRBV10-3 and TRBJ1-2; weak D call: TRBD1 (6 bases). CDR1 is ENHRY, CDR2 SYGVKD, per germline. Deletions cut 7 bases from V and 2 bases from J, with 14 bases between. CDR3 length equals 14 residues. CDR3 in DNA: TGTGCCATCACGGAACAGGGTATAAACTATGGCTACACCTTC. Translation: CAITEQGINYGYTF.

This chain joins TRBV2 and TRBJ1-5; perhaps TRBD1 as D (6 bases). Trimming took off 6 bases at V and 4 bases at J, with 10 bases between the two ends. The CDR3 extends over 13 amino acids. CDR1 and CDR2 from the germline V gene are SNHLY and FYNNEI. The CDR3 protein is CASRGRGNQPQHF. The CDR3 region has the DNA TGTGCCAGCAGGGGGAGGGGGAATCAGCCCCAGCATTTT.

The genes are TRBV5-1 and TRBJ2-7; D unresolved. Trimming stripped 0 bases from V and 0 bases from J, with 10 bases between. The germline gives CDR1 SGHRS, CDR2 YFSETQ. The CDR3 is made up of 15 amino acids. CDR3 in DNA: TGCGCCAGCAGCTTGGAGCCCGGTTTCTCCTACGAGCAGTACTTC. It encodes CASSLEPGFSYEQYF.

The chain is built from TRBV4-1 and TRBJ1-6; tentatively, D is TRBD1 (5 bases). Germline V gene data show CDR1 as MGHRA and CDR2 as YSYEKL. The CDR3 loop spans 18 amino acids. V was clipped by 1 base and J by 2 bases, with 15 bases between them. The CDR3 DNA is TGCGCCAGCAGCCAAGGCCTGCAGGGATCGACCTATAATTCACCCCTCCACTTT. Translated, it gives CASSQGLQGSTYNSPLHF.

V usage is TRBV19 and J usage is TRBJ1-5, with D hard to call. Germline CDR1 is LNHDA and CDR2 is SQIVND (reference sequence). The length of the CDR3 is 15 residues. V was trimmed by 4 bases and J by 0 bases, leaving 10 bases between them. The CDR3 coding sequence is TGTGCCAGTAGTACCTGGCGGGATAGCAATCAGCCCCAGCATTTT. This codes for CASSTWRDSNQPQHF.

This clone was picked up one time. CDR3 in amino acids: CASSPRATQPQHF. The CDR3 coding sequence is TGTGCCAGCAGTCCCAGGGCCACTCAGCCCCAGCATTTT. The V call is TRBV27, the J call TRBJ1-5, with D possibly matching TRBD1 (5 bases). Germline CDR1 MNHEY, CDR2 SMNVEV (reference sequence). This CDR3 is 13 amino acids long. Trimming cost V 5 bases and J 6 bases, with 11 bases left between them.

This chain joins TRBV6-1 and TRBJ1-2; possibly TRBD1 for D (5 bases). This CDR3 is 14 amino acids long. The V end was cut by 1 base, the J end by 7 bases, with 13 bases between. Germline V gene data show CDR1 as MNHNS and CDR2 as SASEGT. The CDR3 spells CASSEVDIVGGYTF. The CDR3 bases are TGTGCCAGCAGTGAAGTGGACATAGTAGGTGGCTACACCTTC.

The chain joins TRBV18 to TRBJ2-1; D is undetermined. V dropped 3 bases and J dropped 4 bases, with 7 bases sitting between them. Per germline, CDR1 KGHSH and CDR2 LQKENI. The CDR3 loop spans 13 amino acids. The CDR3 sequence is CASSPVGYNEQFF. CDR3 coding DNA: TGTGCCAGCTCACCGGTCGGGTACAATGAGCAGTTCTTC.

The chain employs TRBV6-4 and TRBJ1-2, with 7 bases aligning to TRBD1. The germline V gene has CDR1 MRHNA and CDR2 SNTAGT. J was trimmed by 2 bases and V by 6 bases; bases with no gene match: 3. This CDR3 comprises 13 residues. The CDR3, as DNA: TGTGCCAGCAGCGCGGGACAGAACTATGGCTACACCTTC. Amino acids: CASSAGQNYGYTF.

CDR3: CASSPRERGPEQYF. CDR3 DNA sequence: TGTGCCAGCAGCCCGAGGGAGCGGGGACCCGAGCAGTACTTC. The chain is built from TRBV7-2 and TRBJ2-7, with TRBD2 identical over 7 bases. The CDR3 runs 14 residues. Germline lookup yields CDR1 SGHTA and CDR2 FQGNSA. Germline trimming cut 5 bases from V and 6 bases from J; bases unmatched to any gene: 10.

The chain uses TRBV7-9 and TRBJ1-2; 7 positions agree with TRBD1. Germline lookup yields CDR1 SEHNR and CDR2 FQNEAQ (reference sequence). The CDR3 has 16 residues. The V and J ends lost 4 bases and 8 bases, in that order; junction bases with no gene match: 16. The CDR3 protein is CASSSTGPELIGGYTF. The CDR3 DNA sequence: TGTGCCAGCAGCTCGACAGGGCCGGAGTTAATTGGGGGCTACACCTTC.

CDR3 loop: CASSLTHRDSPLHF. In nucleotides, the CDR3 is TGTGCCAGCAGCTTAACCCACAGGGATTCACCCCTCCACTTT. The chain uses TRBV7-3 and TRBJ1-6; maybe TRBD1 (6 bases). Germline CDR1 is SGHTA and CDR2 is FQGTGA. Trimming cost V 0 bases and J 8 bases, with 8 bases left between them. The CDR3 contains 14 residues.

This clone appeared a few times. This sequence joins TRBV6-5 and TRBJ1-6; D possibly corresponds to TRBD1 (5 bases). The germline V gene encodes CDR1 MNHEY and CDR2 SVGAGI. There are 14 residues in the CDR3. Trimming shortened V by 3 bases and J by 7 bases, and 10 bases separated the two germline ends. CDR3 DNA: TGTGCCAGCAGTTATGTGACAGCCAATTCACCCCTCCACTTT. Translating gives CASSYVTANSPLHF.